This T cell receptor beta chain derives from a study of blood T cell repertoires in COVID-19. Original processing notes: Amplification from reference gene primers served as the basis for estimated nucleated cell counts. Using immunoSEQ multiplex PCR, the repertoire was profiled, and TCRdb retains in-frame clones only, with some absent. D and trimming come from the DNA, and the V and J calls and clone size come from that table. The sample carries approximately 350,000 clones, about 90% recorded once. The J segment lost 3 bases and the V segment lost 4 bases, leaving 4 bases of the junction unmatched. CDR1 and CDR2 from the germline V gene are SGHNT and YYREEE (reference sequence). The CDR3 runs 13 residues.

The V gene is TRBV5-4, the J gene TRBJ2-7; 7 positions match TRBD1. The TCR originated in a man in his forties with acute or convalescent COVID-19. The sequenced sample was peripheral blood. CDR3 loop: CASSQDRLYEQYF. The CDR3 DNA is TGTGCCAGCAGCCAGGACAGGCTCTACGAGCAGTACTTC.